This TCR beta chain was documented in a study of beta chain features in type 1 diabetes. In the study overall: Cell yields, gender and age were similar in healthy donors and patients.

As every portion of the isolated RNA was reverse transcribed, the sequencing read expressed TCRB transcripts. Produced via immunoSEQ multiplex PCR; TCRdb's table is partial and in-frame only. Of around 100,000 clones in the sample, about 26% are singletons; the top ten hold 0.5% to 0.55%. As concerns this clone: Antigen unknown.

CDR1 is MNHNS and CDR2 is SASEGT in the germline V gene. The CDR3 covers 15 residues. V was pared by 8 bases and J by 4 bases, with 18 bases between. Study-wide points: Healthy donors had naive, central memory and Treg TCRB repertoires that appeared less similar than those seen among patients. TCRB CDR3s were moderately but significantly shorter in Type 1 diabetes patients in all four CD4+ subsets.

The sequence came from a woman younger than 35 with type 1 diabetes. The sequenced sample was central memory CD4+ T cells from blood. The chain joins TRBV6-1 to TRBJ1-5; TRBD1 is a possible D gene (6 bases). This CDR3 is CASSTGRPGNQPQHF. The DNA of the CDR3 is TGTGCCAGCTCGACAGGCAGGCCCGGGAATCAGCCCCAGCATTTT.